The 3 T cell receptor beta chains listed next were all sequenced from one sample in a study of blood T cells in healthy people across ages. Combining a sample-barcoded 5' primer with a J-beta primer mix, a second PCR ran for about 6 to 11 cycles. TCRdb analysed the 5' RACE reads with MiXCR anew, one entry per CDR3 protein. The data contain about 1 million distinct CDR3 sequences, roughly 45% of them singletons. Sequencing was carried out using blood. The origin of the receptors is a woman aged 60-75 years in good health.

Details on this clonotype: Compared with germline, one end of the junction differs, possibly owing to a read error. The rearrangement joins TRBV7-6 to TRBJ2-1; D possibly corresponds to TRBD2 (6 bases). Germline V lookup: CDR1 SGHVS, CDR2 FNYEAQ. The CDR3 is 14 amino acids. The CDR3 DNA is TGCGCCAGCAGCTTGGCTCGGGGAGGCAATGAGCAGTTCTTC. It specifies CASSLARGGNEQFF. The entire variable domain, with the rest obtained from reference TRBV7-6 and TRBJ2-1, is as follows: GAGVSQSPRYKVTKRGQDVALRCDPISGHVSLYWYRQALGQGPEFLTYFNYEAQQDKSGLPNDRFSAERPEGSISTLTIQRTEQRDSAMYRCASSLARGGNEQFFGPGTRLTVL.

The V gene is TRBV25-1, the J gene TRBJ1-5; D ambiguous. This CDR3 comprises 14 residues. In germline, CDR1 is MGHDK, CDR2 SYGVNS. Trimming cost V 3 bases and J 5 bases, with 11 bases left between them. As DNA, the CDR3 is TGTGCCAGCAGTGATGCAGGCCACCATCAGCCCCAGCATTTT. Translating gives CASSDAGHHQPQHF. Together with reference TRBV25-1 and TRBJ1-5, the CDR3 gives the full variable domain: EADIYQTPRYLVIGTGKKITLECSQTMGHDKMYWYQQDPGMELHLIHYSYGVNSTEKGDLSSESTVSRIRTEHFPLTLESARPSHTSQYLCASSDAGHHQPQHFGDGTRLSIL.

The gene calls are TRBV5-1 and TRBJ1-4, with D possibly TRBD1 on 6 matching bases. Germline V gene lookup returns CDR1 SGHRS and CDR2 YFSETQ. The V end lost 0 bases, the J end lost 7 bases, and 13 bases lay between the germline ends. The CDR3 spans 15 residues. CDR3 amino acids: CASSLVGGQSEKLFF. The DNA of the CDR3 is TGCGCCAGCAGCTTGGTGGGGGGACAAAGTGAAAAACTGTTTTTT.